This is a list of T cell receptor beta chains from one sample in a study of monozygotic twins with inflammatory bowel disease. TCRdb reprocessed the 5' RACE reads, with one entry per CDR3 protein and no DNA. The sample totals approximately 300,000 distinct CDR3 sequences. Material: blood. Source of these receptors: a human donor with ulcerative colitis or Crohn's disease, or a healthy co-twin of an affected twin (not recorded which). Both conserved end residues are part of each CDR3.

cdr3_aa j_call v_call
CASSYSKWGFGTDTQYF TRBJ2-3 TRBV6-5
CASSDITGTSGRDEQFF TRBJ2-1 TRBV9
CASKGDPSPLHF TRBJ1-6 TRBV11-2
CASSLHGGAGRDTQYF TRBJ2-3 TRBV5-4
CASRAVRGQGARYF TRBJ2-5 TRBV4-1
CASMGAGGGTYEQYF TRBJ2-7 TRBV12-3/TRBV12-4
CASRTDSLAKNIQYF TRBJ2-4 TRBV12-3/TRBV12-4
CSAGTYYNEQFF TRBJ2-1 TRBV29-1
CASSLGGLKNSPLHF TRBJ1-6 TRBV7-2
CASLPTGLAGVWEFF TRBJ2-1 TRBV28
CASSLVRTSGGANEQFF TRBJ2-1 TRBV5-1
CASSYETGNEQFF TRBJ2-1 TRBV7-6
CASSFSAGGRQYF TRBJ2-7 TRBV5-1
CASSFSGVEYEQFF TRBJ2-1 TRBV5-5
CASSFGQSSRAFF TRBJ1-1 TRBV7-2
CATSDVDTNYGYTF TRBJ1-2 TRBV24-1
CASSPRGQGEVNNEQFF TRBJ2-1 TRBV18
CASSYQGSGANVLTF TRBJ2-6 TRBV6-5
CASSTPLRLNEQFF TRBJ2-1 TRBV6-2/TRBV6-3
CASSALGETARDTQYF TRBJ2-3 TRBV19
CATRQEFNTEAFF TRBJ1-1 TRBV6-4
CSAYTRGAWETQYF TRBJ2-5 TRBV20-1
CASSAGPGRSYTF TRBJ1-2 TRBV9
CASRPNRGTEAFF TRBJ1-1 TRBV19
CATGQGLAYNEQFF TRBJ2-1 TRBV15
CASSAGPGRAYEQYF TRBJ2-7 TRBV4-3
CASSWGLWNTEAFF TRBJ1-1 TRBV6-5
CASSQSAGTGELFF TRBJ2-2 TRBV3-1
CASSLQTGLAGDRQFF TRBJ2-1 TRBV4-3
CASNKGGPGDTQYF TRBJ2-3 TRBV19
CASSLEGFREAFF TRBJ1-1 TRBV7-8
CASSRRGSYNEQFF TRBJ2-1 TRBV7-6
CASSQAGGPSPTQYF TRBJ2-3 TRBV6-1
CSVETASYGYTF TRBJ1-2 TRBV29-1
CASREGSWVRETQYF TRBJ2-5 TRBV27
CASSVATGVNEQFF TRBJ2-1 TRBV9
CASSTWLGGGTDTQYF TRBJ2-3 TRBV7-2
CASSFGLAGGRVYEQFF TRBJ2-1 TRBV27
CASSPGLAGKWETQYF TRBJ2-5 TRBV7-2
CASSPHEINYEQYF TRBJ2-7 TRBV7-2
CATSRDKASPLHF TRBJ1-6 TRBV15
CASSLSGTGRHGYTF TRBJ1-2 TRBV5-1
CASSFSGGGVGEQYF TRBJ2-7 TRBV27
CASSYAGEYEQYF TRBJ2-7 TRBV28
CSAPGTGGESKNIQYF TRBJ2-4 TRBV20-1
CASSPGDQPQHF TRBJ1-5 TRBV18
CASTNSHNSPLHF TRBJ1-6 TRBV12-3/TRBV12-4
CASSFSSSGTSRHEQYF TRBJ2-7 TRBV28
CASSQEEVSSYNEQFF TRBJ2-1 TRBV4-2
CASSFPGTGGTEAFF TRBJ1-1 TRBV6-5
CDSSFGQVGEKLFF TRBJ1-4 TRBV12-3/TRBV12-4
CASSFLTGRGYGYTF TRBJ1-2 TRBV5-6
CASTRRTSGALLSYADTQYF TRBJ2-3 TRBV27